This T cell receptor (beta chain) is drawn from a study of a mutant IDH1 vaccine in newly diagnosed glioma. At the level of the study: Vaccination was launched 4-6 weeks after radiotherapy alone, or with temozolomide cycles.

Clones were read by immunoSEQ multiplex PCR, and TCRdb kept only the in-frame ones, dropping some. This sample yields about 64,000 clones, of which 65% to 75% are seen a single time; over 4% belongs to the top ten. Germline assignment: CDR1 SGHTA and CDR2 FQGNSA. CDR3 length: 14 residues. Trimming took 5 bases from V and 6 from J, leaving 16 bases between them. The time point here: week 35, safety follow-up. Each dose delivered 300 ug of mutant IDH1 20-mer peptide subcutaneously with imiquimod. To note about this clone: Its specificity is not known.

This TCR came from a middle-aged man with glioma. The source material was PBMCs, sampled from a glioma patient whose treatment included an IDH1 peptide vaccine. The V call is TRBV7-2, the J call TRBJ1-1; TRBD1 might be the D (6 bases). The CDR3 loop is CASSPGTTLAEAFF. CDR3 bases: TGTGCCAGCAGCCCCGGGACAACTCTTGCTGAAGCTTTCTTT.